These 22 T cell receptor beta chains share one sample of origin, sequenced in a study of vaccination effects on CD4 cells after COVID-19. What these receptors recognize is not known. TCRdb's copy holds only in-frame clones and misses some; the assay was immunoSEQ multiplex PCR. The table has tens of thousands of clones, 78% seen once. Sequencing was preceded by expansion of antigen-specific CD4+ T cells with viral peptide pools in the ViraFEST assay. The culture ran for nine to ten days, and then CD4+ T cells were isolated. Vaccine recipients lacked prior SARS-CoV-2 infection and had negative nucleocapsid antibodies. This specimen consisted of CD4+ T cells from PBMCs cultured with SARS-CoV-2 spike peptides, obtained before COVID-19 vaccination. These receptors originate from a human donor who received a COVID-19 vaccine.

This chain links TRBV5-1 with TRBJ1-4; 8 bases are a match to TRBD1. This CDR3 has 15 residues. J gave up 6 bases and V 1 base, and 5 bases lay outside the gene matches. Germline CDR1 reads SGHRS; CDR2 reads YFSETQ. CDR3 loop: CASSLTGTGYEKLFF. The CDR3, as DNA: TGCGCCAGCAGCTTGACCGGGACAGGATATGAAAAACTGTTTTTT. Together with reference TRBV5-1 and TRBJ1-4, the CDR3 gives the full variable domain: KAGVTQTPRYLIKTRGQQVTLSCSPISGHRSVSWYQQTPGQGLQFLFEYFSETQRNKGNFPGRFSGRQFSNSRSEMNVSTLELGDSALYLCASSLTGTGYEKLFFGSGTQLSVL.

The CDR3 DNA is TGTGCCAGCAGCTTAGTAAGGTCTAGCGGGGAGGGGGAGACCCAGTACTTC. It codes for CASSLVRSSGEGETQYF. The genes are TRBV7-2 and TRBJ2-5; 9 bases map to TRBD2. J was trimmed by 5 bases and V by 1 base; bases with no gene match: 11. CDR1 is SGHTA and CDR2 is FQGNSA in the germline V gene. This CDR3 is 17 amino acids long.

The chain combines TRBV7-7 with TRBJ2-5, with D maybe TRBD1 (8 bases). V was pared by 6 bases and J by 5 bases, with 19 bases between. The CDR3 extends over 15 amino acids. Germline V gene lookup returns CDR1 SSHAT and CDR2 FNYEAQ (reference sequence). The CDR3 region has the DNA TGTGCCAGCAGTCTACAGGGGGGGCCAAGGGAGACCCAGTACTTC. The encoded protein is CASSLQGGPRETQYF.

J is TRBJ2-6 and V is TRBV19; D is unclear. V lost 10 bases and J lost 0, with 13 bases in between. Germline CDR1 LNHDA, CDR2 SQIVND (reference sequence). The CDR3 consists of 15 residues. CDR3 sequence: CATKGSYSGANVLTF. Here the CDR3 DNA reads TGTGCCACGAAGGGCTCCTACTCTGGGGCCAACGTCCTGACTTTC.

This chain links TRBV11-1 with TRBJ1-2; D not certain. The ends were cut back, 5 bases at V and 5 bases at J, with 12 bases in the middle. Germline lookup yields CDR1 SGHAT and CDR2 FQDESV (reference sequence). The CDR3 spans 13 residues. The CDR3 loop reads CASSQGRTYGYTF. The CDR3 bases are TGTGCCAGCAGCCAAGGACGGACTTATGGCTACACCTTC.

The V and J genes are TRBV19 and TRBJ1-1; 10 nucleotides match TRBD1. This CDR3 is 14 amino acids long. CDR1 and CDR2 from the germline V gene are LNHDA and SQIVND (reference sequence). V gave up 6 bases and J gave up 7 bases; unmatched junction bases: 8. In DNA, the CDR3 is TGTGCCAGTAGCGGGGGTCGGACAGGGGGTGAAGCTTTCTTT. As protein: CASSGGRTGGEAFF.

The chain recombines TRBV14 with TRBJ1-6; no clear D. Germline V CDR1 and CDR2: SGHDN, FVKESK. The CDR3 length is 14 residues. Trimming cost V 4 bases and J 6 bases, with 10 bases left between them. The CDR3 nucleotides are TGTGCCAGCAGCCGGCAGCAGTTTAATTCACCCCTCCACTTT. Encoded protein: CASSRQQFNSPLHF.

The rearrangement links TRBV5-8 to TRBJ2-6; D uncertain. This CDR3 is 16 amino acids long. Between the trimmed V and J ends, which lost 0 bases and 0 bases, there was a span of 7 bases. The germline CDR1 and CDR2 sequences are SGHTS and YDEGEE. CDR3 nucleotide sequence: TGTGCCAGCAGCTTGGTGTGGGTCTCTGGGGCCAACGTCCTGACTTTC. It encodes CASSLVWVSGANVLTF.

The chain uses TRBV30 and TRBJ1-5, with 10 bases fitting TRBD1. Germline CDR1 GTSNPN, CDR2 SVGIG (reference sequence). This CDR3 has 13 amino acids. The V segment lost 5 bases and the J segment 5 bases; nucleotides outside the gene matches: 3. For the CDR3, the DNA is TGTGCCTGGGCGACAGGGGGCCATCAGCCCCAGCATTTT. Its translation: CAWATGGHQPQHF.

The chain has TRBV28 and TRBJ1-2; D might be TRBD1 (5 bases). CDR1 is MDHEN, CDR2 SYDVKM, per germline. V was trimmed by 1 base and J by 2 bases, leaving 11 bases between them. The CDR3 extends over 15 amino acids. This CDR3 reads CASSLLQEFNYGYTF. The CDR3 nucleotides read TGTGCCAGCAGTTTATTACAGGAGTTCAACTATGGCTACACCTTC.

In its sample, this clone was seen a few times. The genes are TRBV7-3 and TRBJ1-1; D gene unclear. This CDR3 comprises 13 residues. Germline V gene lookup returns CDR1 SGHTA and CDR2 FQGTGA. V was pared by 3 bases and J by 4 bases, with 9 bases between. The DNA of the CDR3 is TGTGCCAGCAGCTTGAAGGTATCCACTGAAGCTTTCTTT. Translated: CASSLKVSTEAFF.

This chain uses TRBV28 with TRBJ2-1; D may be TRBD1 or TRBD2 (5 bases each). The ends were cut back, 6 bases at V and 4 bases at J, with 13 bases in the middle. CDR3 size: 14 residues. Germline assignment: CDR1 MDHEN and CDR2 SYDVKM. The CDR3 nucleotides read TGTGCCAGCAGGAGGGGTCCTAATTACAATGAGCAGTTCTTC. Amino acid sequence: CASRRGPNYNEQFF. The whole variable domain, filled in from reference TRBV28 and TRBJ2-1, reads DVKVTQSSRYLVKRTGEKVFLECVQDMDHENMFWYRQDPGLGLRLIYFSYDVKMKEKGDIPEGYSVSREKKERFSLILESASTNQTSMYLCASRRGPNYNEQFFGPGTRLTVL.

CDR3 residues: CACRDRGYNEQFF. As DNA, the CDR3 is TGTGCCTGCAGGGACAGGGGCTACAATGAGCAGTTCTTC. The chain links TRBV30 to TRBJ2-1, with TRBD1 matching over 10 bases. This CDR3 has 13 amino acids. From germline, CDR1 is GTSNPN and CDR2 SVGIG (reference sequence). J was trimmed by 3 bases and V by 6 bases; bases with no gene match: 2. Filled out from reference TRBV30 and TRBJ2-1, the complete variable domain reads SQTIHQWPATLVQPVGSPLSLECTVEGTSNPNLYWYRQAAGRGLQLLFYSVGIGQISSEVPQNLSASRPQDRQFILSSKKLLLSDSGFYLCACRDRGYNEQFFGPGTRLTVL.

This sequence joins TRBV6-5 and TRBJ1-3, with D perhaps matching TRBD1 (5 bases). Trimming pared 0 bases from V and 4 bases from J, leaving 13 bases between. The CDR3 has 16 residues. Germline assignment: CDR1 MNHEY and CDR2 SVGAGI. DNA for the CDR3: TGTGCCAGCAGTTACTCGTCGGGGGTAGGGGGAAACACCATATATTTT. It yields the protein CASSYSSGVGGNTIYF.

The genes are TRBV6-1 and TRBJ1-3; no reliable D call. The CDR3 contains 15 residues. The V gene lost 0 bases and the J gene lost 0 bases, with 6 bases spanning the gap. Germline V gene data show CDR1 as MNHNS and CDR2 as SASEGT. Written as DNA, the CDR3 is TGTGCCAGCAGTGAAGCGCCTTACTCTGGAAACACCATATATTTT. Its translation: CASSEAPYSGNTIYF.

This clone was counted once. The V and J genes are TRBV14 and TRBJ1-1, with unresolved D. The CDR3 length is 14 residues. V was pared by 1 base and J by 6 bases, with 12 bases between. Germline V CDR1 and CDR2: SGHDN, FVKESK. This CDR3 is CASSQVRGTAEAFF. CDR3 nucleotides: TGTGCCAGCAGCCAAGTACGGGGAACCGCTGAAGCTTTCTTT.

This clone was seen a few times. J is TRBJ2-7 and V is TRBV3-1 (or the pseudogene TRBV3-2), with 7 bases identical to TRBD2. The germline V gene encodes CDR1 LGHDT and CDR2 YNNKEL (reference sequence). The CDR3 is made up of 15 amino acids. The ends lost 3 bases at V and 6 bases at J; junction bases unmatched: 11. CDR3 region: CASSQIPGGDSEQYV. The DNA of the CDR3 is TGTGCCAGCAGCCAGATCCCGGGAGGCGATTCCGAGCAGTACGTC.

This clone was detected a few times. The DNA for the CDR3 is TGTGCCAGCAGTGAAGCGGAAGGAGCCGAGCAGTACGTC. It is translated as CASSEAEGAEQYV. The J gene is TRBJ2-7, the V gene TRBV2, with no clear D. The CDR3 totals 13 residues. V lost 0 bases, J lost 6 bases, and 9 bases lay in between. Germline values: CDR1 SNHLY, CDR2 FYNNEI.

The chain is built from TRBV4-1 and TRBJ2-5; 11 nucleotides align to TRBD2. The CDR3 loop spans 17 amino acids. V gave up 0 bases and J gave up 4 bases; unmatched junction bases: 7. Germline V gives CDR1 MGHRA, CDR2 YSYEKL. CDR3 region: CASSQDLSGGARETQYF. The CDR3 DNA is TGCGCCAGCAGCCAAGATCTTAGCGGGGGGGCCCGAGAGACCCAGTACTTC.

The V call is TRBV30, the J call TRBJ2-1, with 9 bases aligning to TRBD2. Germline-derived CDR1 and CDR2 are GTSNPN and SVGIG (reference sequence). The CDR3 length is 13 residues. The CDR3 sequence is CALSAGGRYEQFF. The CDR3 bases are TGTGCGCTTTCAGCGGGGGGTAGGTATGAGCAGTTCTTC.

This sequence joins TRBV30 and TRBJ1-1, with TRBD1 matching 7 bases. CDR1 and CDR2 (germline): GTSNPN, SVGIG (reference sequence). The CDR3 runs 14 residues. J gave up 3 bases and V 2 bases, and 6 bases lay outside the gene matches. CDR3 coding DNA: TGTGCCTGGAGTAAGACAGGGAGCTACACTGAAGCTTTCTTT. It codes for CAWSKTGSYTEAFF.

The chain recombines TRBV5-1 with TRBJ2-5; D is undetermined. Germline V CDR1 and CDR2: SGHRS, YFSETQ. CDR3 size: 12 residues. V lost 4 bases to trimming and J lost 1 base, with 5 bases between them. The DNA for the CDR3 is TGCGCCAGCAGCATCTCCCAAGAGACCCAGTACTTC. Residues: CASSISQETQYF. The variable domain in full, completed from reference TRBV5-1 and TRBJ2-5, reads KAGVTQTPRYLIKTRGQQVTLSCSPISGHRSVSWYQQTPGQGLQFLFEYFSETQRNKGNFPGRFSGRQFSNSRSEMNVSTLELGDSALYLCASSISQETQYFGPGTRLLVL.